Listed here are 23 T cell receptor beta chains from one sample, sequenced in a study of blood T cell repertoires in COVID-19. Repertoires were generated with immunoSEQ multiplex PCR, while TCRdb's copy carries only in-frame clones and drops some. Of more than 70,000 clones in the sample, 75% to 90% were seen once. Sequencing used peripheral blood. These receptors came from an elderly woman with acute or convalescent COVID-19.

This sequence joins TRBV18 and TRBJ1-1; TRBD1 might be the D (6 bases). Germline V gives CDR1 KGHSH, CDR2 LQKENI. This CDR3 spans 16 amino acids. Trimming shortened V by 1 base and J by 6 bases, and 18 bases separated the two germline ends. CDR3 in DNA: TGTGCCAGCTCACCACTCTCGGACAGTAGGGCGTCTGAAGCTTTCTTT. This gives the protein CASSPLSDSRASEAFF.

CDR3 bases: TGTGCCAGTAGTATAGTCGGGGGGGCGAACACTGAAGCTTTCTTT. Its protein is CASSIVGGANTEAFF. V gene TRBV19 combines with J gene TRBJ1-1; a weak D match, TRBD1 (6 bases). The CDR3 length is 15 residues. Germline V gene data show CDR1 as LNHDA and CDR2 as SQIVND (reference sequence). V was pared by 1 base and J by 1 base, with 10 bases between.

The gene calls are TRBV6-1 and TRBJ1-6, with 9 bases matching TRBD1. Germline trimming cut 3 bases from V and 4 bases from J; bases unmatched to any gene: 1. CDR1 and CDR2 from the germline V gene are MNHNS and SASEGT. This CDR3 comprises 15 residues. CDR3 amino acids: CASSEGQGYNSPLHF. The CDR3 DNA follows: TGTGCCAGCAGTGAGGGACAGGGATATAATTCACCCCTCCACTTT.

This chain uses TRBV30 with TRBJ2-1, with 11 positions matching TRBD2. This CDR3 contains 16 residues. After removal of 1 base from V and 6 bases from J, the junction contained 8 bases not matched to a gene. In germline, CDR1 is GTSNPN, CDR2 SVGIG (reference sequence). CDR3 DNA sequence: TGTGCCTGGAGTGCCGGAGGGACTAGCGGCCTCAATGAGCAGTTCTTC. It codes for CAWSAGGTSGLNEQFF.

V gene TRBV9 combines with J gene TRBJ2-3; 9 positions agree with TRBD1. Germline V gene lookup returns CDR1 SGDLS and CDR2 YYNGEE. The CDR3 length is 14 residues. The V segment lost 3 bases and the J segment 6 bases; nucleotides outside the gene matches: 5. For the CDR3, the DNA is TGTGCCAGCAGCGCCCGGACAGGGGCCGATACGCAGTATTTT. This gives the protein CASSARTGADTQYF.

The V and J genes are TRBV5-1 and TRBJ1-3; D may be TRBD1 (6 bases). CDR1 and CDR2 from the germline V gene are SGHRS and YFSETQ. V lost 4 bases and J 1 base, leaving 9 bases between the germline ends. The CDR3 length is 14 residues. The CDR3: CASSVRGSGNTIYF. The CDR3 DNA reads TGCGCCAGCAGCGTCAGGGGTTCTGGAAACACCATATATTTT.

The chain joins TRBV5-1 to TRBJ1-3; TRBD1 matches 10 bases. CDR1 is SGHRS and CDR2 is YFSETQ in the germline V gene. After removal of 2 bases from V and 6 bases from J, the junction contained 5 bases not matched to a gene. The CDR3 covers 15 residues. CDR3 in amino acids: CASSLRGQGENTIYF. CDR3 bases: TGCGCCAGCAGCTTACGTGGACAGGGGGAAAACACCATATATTTT.

The V and J genes are TRBV21-1 and TRBJ1-1; the tabulated D call, TRBD1, remains unverified against the DNA. TRBV21-1 is designated a pseudogene. CDR3 length: 12 amino acids. The CDR3 nucleotides are TGTGCCAGCAGCCGGGACAGGGGATGGGCTTTCTTT. Protein product: CASSRDRGWAFF.

This chain joins TRBV10-3 and TRBJ2-7; 7 positions agree with TRBD1. V shed 3 bases, J shed 6 bases, and the junction held 11 bases outside the gene matches. Germline loops: CDR1 ENHRY, CDR2 SYGVKD. The CDR3 is 15 residues long. DNA of the CDR3: TGTGCCATCAGTGACTTAGGGACAGCCAGAGTCGAGCAGTACTTC. Translation: CAISDLGTARVEQYF.

The chain couples TRBV11-2 to TRBJ1-3; tentative D call: TRBD1 (5 bases). Trimming took off 5 bases at V and 2 bases at J, with 19 bases between the two ends. Germline CDR1 SGHAT, CDR2 FQNNGV. This CDR3 is built from 17 residues. As DNA, the CDR3 is TGTGCCAGCAGCCGACCCCTGAGACAGCTCGCTGGAAACACCATATATTTT. Residues: CASSRPLRQLAGNTIYF.

This sequence joins TRBV27 and TRBJ2-1, with D possibly being TRBD2 (6 bases). V was shortened by 4 bases and J by 7 bases, with 20 bases between the two germline ends. This CDR3 is built from 16 residues. Germline CDR1 reads MNHEY; CDR2 reads SMNVEV (reference sequence). CDR3 sequence: CASSWVGTAGTNEQFF. CDR3 DNA: TGTGCCAGCAGTTGGGTCGGGACGGCGGGGACGAATGAGCAGTTCTTC.

This chain joins TRBV10-2 and TRBJ1-2; D not resolved. This CDR3 has 14 amino acids. CDR1 is WSHSY and CDR2 is SAAADI in the germline V gene. V was trimmed by 0 bases and J by 5 bases, leaving 10 bases between them. The CDR3, as DNA: TGCGCCAGCAGTGAGTCGGGAGGAGGGTATGGCTACACCTTC. Translating gives CASSESGGGYGYTF.

This rearrangement joins TRBV27 to TRBJ1-1; D might be TRBD1 (6 bases). This CDR3 comprises 15 residues. Per the germline V gene, CDR1 is MNHEY and CDR2 is SMNVEV (reference sequence). V was shortened by 2 bases and J by 4 bases, with 14 bases between the two germline ends. CDR3 sequence (DNA): TGTGCCAGCAGTTTAGGGGGACAAAGAAGCACTGAAGCTTTCTTT. Translated: CASSLGGQRSTEAFF.

CDR3 amino acids: CASSFTGMNTEAFF. Here the CDR3 DNA reads TGTGCCAGCAGTTTTACAGGGATGAACACTGAAGCTTTCTTT. This sequence joins TRBV6-5 and TRBJ1-1, with D maybe TRBD1 (6 bases). Germline loops: CDR1 MNHEY, CDR2 SVGAGI. With 4 bases removed from V and 0 bases from J, the gap between germline ends came to 9 bases. This CDR3 is built from 14 residues.

The CDR3 is CASSSSGQGGRKTQYF. The CDR3 DNA is TGTGCCAGCAGCTCCAGCGGACAGGGGGGTAGGAAGACCCAGTACTTC. This rearrangement joins TRBV7-8 to TRBJ2-5; 10 positions match TRBD1. This CDR3 contains 16 residues. Germline V gene data show CDR1 as SGHVS and CDR2 as FQNEAQ. With V trimmed by 4 bases and J by 6 bases, 11 bases remained unmatched.

The chain joins TRBV5-8 to TRBJ2-5; TRBD2 aligns across 8 bases. The CDR3 totals 15 residues. The germline V gene encodes CDR1 SGHTS and CDR2 YDEGEE. Trimming took 0 bases from V and 8 from J; bases not matched to a gene: 9. CDR3 in DNA: TGTGCCAGCAGCTTGGAAAGGCGACTAGCGCTAACCCAGTACTTC. It specifies CASSLERRLALTQYF.

The rearrangement joins TRBV2 to TRBJ1-1; TRBD1 aligns across 7 bases. With 6 bases clipped from V and 1 base from J, the junction kept 2 bases outside the gene matches. The CDR3 extends over 13 amino acids. Looked up from germline, CDR1 is SNHLY and CDR2 is FYNNEI. CDR3 protein: CASRGTANTEAFF. The CDR3 coding sequence is TGTGCCAGCAGGGGGACAGCGAACACTGAAGCTTTCTTT.

This rearrangement joins TRBV5-1 to TRBJ2-7; D unclear. V was shortened by 0 bases and J by 0 bases, with 16 bases between the two germline ends. Per the germline V gene, CDR1 is SGHRS and CDR2 is YFSETQ. The CDR3 runs to 17 residues. CDR3 protein: CASSLGITAFSSYEQYF. CDR3 sequence (DNA): TGCGCCAGCAGCTTGGGAATAACAGCCTTCAGCTCCTACGAGCAGTACTTC. Looking up the rest from reference TRBV5-1 and TRBJ2-7 gives the full variable domain: KAGVTQTPRYLIKTRGQQVTLSCSPISGHRSVSWYQQTPGQGLQFLFEYFSETQRNKGNFPGRFSGRQFSNSRSEMNVSTLELGDSALYLCASSLGITAFSSYEQYFGPGTRLTVT.

V and J are TRBV9 and TRBJ2-5, with a possible D match to TRBD2 (6 bases). From germline, CDR1 is SGDLS and CDR2 YYNGEE. The V end lost 4 bases, the J end lost 7 bases, and 14 bases lay between the germline ends. This CDR3 comprises 13 residues. This CDR3 reads CASSPRGYGTQYF. CDR3 bases: TGTGCCAGCAGCCCTCGGGGGTATGGGACCCAGTACTTC.

The chain uses TRBV24-1 and TRBJ1-2; TRBD1 agrees at 9 bases. Germline V gives CDR1 KGHDR, CDR2 SFDVKD. After removal of 2 bases from V and 6 bases from J, the junction contained 3 bases not matched to a gene. There are 14 residues in the CDR3. For the CDR3, the DNA is TGTGCCACCAGTGATTCCGGGACAGGGCATGGCTACACCTTC. Protein product: CATSDSGTGHGYTF.

This rearrangement joins TRBV7-8 to TRBJ1-2; D may be TRBD1 (5 bases). The V gene lost 8 bases and the J gene lost 8 bases, with 15 bases spanning the gap. This CDR3 has 12 residues. Germline V gene lookup returns CDR1 SGHVS and CDR2 FQNEAQ. CDR3 DNA: TGTGCCAGCTACTCGGGGGGTAACGGCTACACCTTC. Translated, it gives CASYSGGNGYTF.

CDR3 sequence: CASSRTGLRYEQYF. CDR3 nucleotides: TGTGCCAGCAGTAGAACAGGGCTAAGGTACGAGCAGTACTTC. This chain links TRBV11-2 with TRBJ2-7; possibly TRBD1 for D (6 bases). V lost 6 bases to trimming and J lost 4 bases, with 16 bases between them. The CDR3 has 14 amino acids. Germline V gene lookup returns CDR1 SGHAT and CDR2 FQNNGV. The entire variable domain, with the rest obtained from reference TRBV11-2 and TRBJ2-7, is as follows: EAGVAQSPRYKIIEKRQSVAFWCNPISGHATLYWYQQILGQGPKLLIQFQNNGVVDDSQLPKDRFSAERLKGVDSTLKIQPAKLEDSAVYLCASSRTGLRYEQYFGPGTRLTVT.

The chain carries TRBV24-1 and TRBJ1-2, with 7 nucleotides matching TRBD1. The CDR3 spans 16 residues. Germline loops: CDR1 KGHDR, CDR2 SFDVKD. The V segment lost 3 bases and the J segment 4 bases; nucleotides outside the gene matches: 10. CDR3 nucleotide sequence: TGTGCCACCAGTGATCCATCAACCCGGACAGGCTATGGCTACACCTTC. Amino acids: CATSDPSTRTGYGYTF.